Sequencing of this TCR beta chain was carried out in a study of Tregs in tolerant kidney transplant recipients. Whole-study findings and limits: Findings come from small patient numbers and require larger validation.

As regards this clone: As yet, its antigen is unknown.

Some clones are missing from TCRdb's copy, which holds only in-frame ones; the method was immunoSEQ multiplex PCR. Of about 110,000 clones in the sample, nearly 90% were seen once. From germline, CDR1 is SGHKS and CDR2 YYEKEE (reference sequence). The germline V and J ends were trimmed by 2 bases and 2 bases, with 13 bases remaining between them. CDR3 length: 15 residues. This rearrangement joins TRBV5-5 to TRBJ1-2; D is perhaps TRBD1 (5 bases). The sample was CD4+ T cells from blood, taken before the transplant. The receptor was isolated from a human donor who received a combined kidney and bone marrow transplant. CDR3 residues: CASSFRQGANYGYTF. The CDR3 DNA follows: TGTGCCAGCAGCTTCCGGCAGGGCGCAAACTATGGCTACACCTTC.